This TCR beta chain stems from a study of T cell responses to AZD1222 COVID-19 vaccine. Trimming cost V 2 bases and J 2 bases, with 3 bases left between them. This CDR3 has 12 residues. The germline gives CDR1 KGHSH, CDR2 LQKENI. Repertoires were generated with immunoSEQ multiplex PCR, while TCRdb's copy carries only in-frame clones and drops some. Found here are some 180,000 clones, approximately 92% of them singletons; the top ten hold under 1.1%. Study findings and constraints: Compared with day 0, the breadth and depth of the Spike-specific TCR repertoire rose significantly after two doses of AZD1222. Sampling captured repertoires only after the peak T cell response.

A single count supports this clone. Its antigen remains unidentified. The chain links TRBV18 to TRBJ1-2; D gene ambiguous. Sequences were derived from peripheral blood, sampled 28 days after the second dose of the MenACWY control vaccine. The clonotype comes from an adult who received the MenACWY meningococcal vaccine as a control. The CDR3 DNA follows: TGTGCCAGCTCACCAGGGAACTATGGCTACACCTTC. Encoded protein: CASSPGNYGYTF.